The 32 T cell receptor beta chains reported below all come from one sample, sequenced in a study of cytomegalovirus exposure and HLA in healthy donors. A multiplex PCR was run with 60 Vbeta primers and 13 Jbeta primers. Profiled with immunoSEQ multiplex PCR; TCRdb holds only in-frame clones, not every one. The data show 80,000 or so clones, 65% to 85% seen once. The sample taken for sequencing was PBMCs. These receptors were taken from a man between 60 and 75 years old in good health and CMV-seropositive.

The V gene is TRBV10-2, the J gene TRBJ2-1; 8 nucleotides agree with TRBD2. Unmatched junction bases numbered 8, after V lost 2 bases and J lost 5 bases. CDR1 is WSHSY and CDR2 is SAAADI in the germline V gene. The CDR3 contains 16 residues. CDR3 amino acids: CASSEVIAGRNNEQFF. CDR3 nucleotide sequence: TGCGCCAGCAGTGAGGTCATAGCGGGACGGAACAATGAGCAGTTCTTC.

This rearrangement joins TRBV6-1 to TRBJ2-5, with 10 bases that match TRBD1. The tail of the sequence fits TRBJ2-7 better, so the J call may be wrong. Germline-derived CDR1 and CDR2 are MNHNS and SASEGT. This CDR3 is 14 amino acids long. Here the CDR3 DNA reads TGTGCCAGCTCGGGACAGGGGCGTTCCTACGAGCAGTACTTC. Translated: CASSGQGRSYEQYF.

The chain links TRBV27 to TRBJ2-3, with TRBD2 matching over 8 bases. Germline CDR1 MNHEY, CDR2 SMNVEV (reference sequence). The CDR3 contains 17 residues. Trimming removed 2 bases from V and 4 bases from J; junction bases left unmatched: 11. The CDR3 DNA is TGTGCCAGCAGTTTACCGGGAGGGCCGGGAGTGGCAGATACGCAGTATTTT. It specifies CASSLPGGPGVADTQYF.

This chain joins TRBV6-6 and TRBJ2-1; a weak D match, TRBD2 (6 bases). This CDR3 region has 15 residues. Trimming shortened V by 0 bases and J by 4 bases, and 10 bases separated the two germline ends. Germline loops: CDR1 MNHNY, CDR2 SVGAGI (reference sequence). Written as DNA, the CDR3 is TGTGCCAGCAGTTACTCGACGGACTATTACAATGAGCAGTTCTTC. Its protein product is CASSYSTDYYNEQFF.

J is TRBJ2-2 and V is TRBV5-1; 14 bases are shared with TRBD2. This CDR3 region has 15 residues. Germline trimming cut 3 bases from V and 7 bases from J; bases unmatched to any gene: 2. Germline loops: CDR1 SGHRS, CDR2 YFSETQ. In DNA, the CDR3 is TGCGCCAGCAGCTGGGGACTAGCGGGGGACGGGGAGCTGTTTTTT. Residues: CASSWGLAGDGELFF.

The rearrangement joins TRBV2 to TRBJ2-5; a possible D gene is TRBD1 (6 bases). The CDR3 contains 17 residues. V lost 3 bases to trimming and J lost 5 bases, with 22 bases between them. The V gene's germline CDR1 is SNHLY and CDR2 FYNNEI. CDR3 bases: TGTGCCAGCAGTGATCGGGGCAGGGGTCTACTTGGGGAGACCCAGTACTTC. It translates to CASSDRGRGLLGETQYF.

The rearrangement uses TRBV7-6 and TRBJ2-7; 7 nucleotides agree with TRBD2. V lost 0 bases, J lost 7 bases, and 6 bases stayed unmatched. Per germline, CDR1 SGHVS and CDR2 FNYEAQ. The CDR3 consists of 14 residues. This chain's CDR3 is CASSLATIGGEQYF. The CDR3, as DNA: TGTGCCAGCAGCTTAGCCACTATCGGGGGGGAGCAGTACTTC.

This clone was observed once. At one end, the junction sequence differs from germline, possibly due to a read error. This chain joins TRBV13 and TRBJ1-2; 10 bases fit TRBD1. The CDR3 is 15 amino acids. Germline V gene sequence: CDR1 PRHDT, CDR2 FYEKMQ (reference sequence). The DNA of the CDR3 is TGTGCCAGCAGCATGTCCGGGACAGGGGTCTATAGCTACACCTTC. As protein: CASSMSGTGVYSYTF.

This clone was picked up a small number of times. The V call is TRBV28, the J call TRBJ2-5; D is undetermined. V was trimmed by 1 base and J by 5 bases, leaving 11 bases between them. Germline-derived CDR1 and CDR2 are MDHEN and SYDVKM. This CDR3 is 14 amino acids long. CDR3 in DNA: TGTGCCAGCAGTTTATCGTACTTGTTGGAGACCCAGTACTTC. The encoded protein is CASSLSYLLETQYF.

This clone showed up just a few times. The chain employs TRBV10-3 and TRBJ2-7; D is possibly TRBD1 (6 bases). Germline V gene sequence: CDR1 ENHRY, CDR2 SYGVKD. The V end lost 0 bases, the J end lost 2 bases, and 11 bases lay between the germline ends. This CDR3 region has 15 residues. The CDR3 loop is CAISESGTTAYEQYF. In DNA, the CDR3 is TGTGCCATCAGTGAGTCGGGGACAACGGCCTACGAGCAGTACTTC.

The chain is built from TRBV18 and TRBJ2-7, with D hard to call. Germline-derived CDR1 and CDR2 are KGHSH and LQKENI. The CDR3 runs 14 residues. V lost 3 bases, J lost 2 bases, and 11 bases lay in between. The CDR3 region has the DNA TGTGCCAGCTCACCTGAACAGATTACCTACGAGCAGTACTTC. This translates into CASSPEQITYEQYF.

The V call is TRBV7-2, the J call TRBJ2-2, with D perhaps matching TRBD2 (6 bases). The CDR3 length is 13 residues. Germline V gene data show CDR1 as SGHTA and CDR2 as FQGNSA. Between the trimmed V and J ends, which lost 5 bases and 5 bases, there was a span of 9 bases. The CDR3 DNA is TGTGCCAGCAGCCCAGGGACTACCGGGGAGCTGTTTTTT. Protein product: CASSPGTTGELFF.

The chain couples TRBV7-8 to TRBJ2-7, with TRBD2 identical over 9 bases. With V trimmed by 2 bases and J by 2 bases, 4 bases remained unmatched. The CDR3 loop spans 15 amino acids. The V gene's germline CDR1 is SGHVS and CDR2 FQNEAQ. The CDR3 sequence is CASSLRLAVTYEQYF. The DNA for the CDR3 is TGTGCCAGCAGCTTACGACTAGCGGTGACCTACGAGCAGTACTTC.

The chain employs TRBV5-1 and TRBJ1-2; D is possibly TRBD1 (5 bases). The V end lost 4 bases, the J end lost 8 bases, and 21 bases lay between the germline ends. The CDR3 totals 15 residues. Germline-derived CDR1 and CDR2 are SGHRS and YFSETQ. Here the CDR3 reads CASSLWAGSSGGYTF. CDR3 nucleotide sequence: TGCGCCAGCAGCCTGTGGGCAGGGTCTTCAGGAGGCTACACCTTC.

The chain employs TRBV7-8 and TRBJ2-7; 7 positions match TRBD1. CDR1 and CDR2 (germline): SGHVS, FQNEAQ. This CDR3 is built from 14 residues. V lost 5 bases, J lost 2 bases, and 6 bases stayed unmatched. The CDR3 DNA reads TGTGCCAGCAGCGAAGCCGGGACAGCCTACGAGCAGTACTTC. It yields the protein CASSEAGTAYEQYF.

The rearrangement links TRBV28 to TRBJ2-1, with D possibly matching TRBD1 (5 bases). Trimming took 2 bases from V and 10 from J, leaving 15 bases between them. Germline V lookup: CDR1 MDHEN, CDR2 SYDVKM. The CDR3 totals 14 residues. The CDR3 DNA reads TGTGCCAGCAGTTTAAGGGGTAGATATGCGGAGCAGTTCTTC. This gives the protein CASSLRGRYAEQFF.

This sequence joins TRBV5-6 and TRBJ2-1, with 9 bases fitting TRBD2. V dropped 4 bases and J dropped 0; count of bases not matched to a gene: 11. Looked up from germline, CDR1 is SGHDT and CDR2 is YYEEEE. CDR3 length equals 18 residues. The CDR3 DNA reads TGTGCCAGCAGCCAGGGACTAGCAGGGGGGGTCTCCTACAATGAGCAGTTCTTC. Translated, it gives CASSQGLAGGVSYNEQFF. Drawing the rest from reference TRBV5-6 and TRBJ2-1, the complete variable domain is DAGVTQSPTHLIKTRGQQVTLRCSPKSGHDTVSWYQQALGQGPQFIFQYYEEEERQRGNFPDRFSGHQFPNYSSELNVNALLLGDSALYLCASSQGLAGGVSYNEQFFGPGTRLTVL.

The chain has TRBV30 and TRBJ1-2, with TRBD1 matching over 7 bases. J gave up 8 bases and V 3 bases, and 3 bases lay outside the gene matches. Germline V gene sequence: CDR1 GTSNPN, CDR2 SVGIG (reference sequence). This CDR3 has 11 residues. DNA of the CDR3: TGTGCCTGGAGGAGGGGGCTAGGCTACACCTTC. This encodes CAWRRGLGYTF.

The chain employs TRBV28 and TRBJ2-1; the match to TRBD1 covers 9 bases. The CDR3 loop spans 14 amino acids. Germline CDR1 reads MDHEN; CDR2 reads SYDVKM. V trimming: 4 bases; J trimming: 6 bases; junction bases outside the gene matches: 4. CDR3 sequence (DNA): TGTGCCAGCAGTTCGGACAGGGGTGGCAATGAGCAGTTCTTC. Protein sequence: CASSSDRGGNEQFF.

The chain recombines TRBV6-6 with TRBJ2-1, with TRBD2 matching 8 bases. CDR3 length: 12 amino acids. Germline values: CDR1 MNHNY, CDR2 SVGAGI (reference sequence). J was trimmed by 9 bases and V by 7 bases; bases with no gene match: 5. CDR3 bases: TGTGCCAGCACCAGGACTAGCCCTGAGCAGTTCTTC. This translates into CASTRTSPEQFF.

As for this clone: The sample carries other DNA sequences with the same CDR3. The V call is TRBV14, the J call TRBJ2-2, with 7 bases lining up with TRBD1. This CDR3 region has 17 residues. Germline values: CDR1 SGHDN, CDR2 FVKESK. Germline trimming cut 0 bases from V and 5 bases from J; bases unmatched to any gene: 9. CDR3 sequence reads: CASSQEHRGRETGELFF. The CDR3 bases are TGTGCCAGCAGCCAAGAACACAGGGGCAGGGAGACCGGGGAGCTGTTTTTT.

This clone appeared a few times. The rearrangement links TRBV28 to TRBJ2-7, with TRBD1 matching 8 bases. The V and J ends lost 5 bases and 0 bases, in that order; junction bases with no gene match: 12. The CDR3 runs to 17 residues. Germline CDR1 reads MDHEN; CDR2 reads SYDVKM. CDR3 nucleotide sequence: TGTGCCAGCAGTCGAGACAACAGGGGGAGAAGCTCCTACGAGCAGTACTTC. It codes for CASSRDNRGRSSYEQYF.

J is TRBJ2-3 and V is TRBV5-1, with 11 nucleotides matching TRBD2. V dropped 4 bases and J dropped 5; count of bases not matched to a gene: 9. CDR1 is SGHRS and CDR2 is YFSETQ in the germline V gene. The CDR3 runs 16 residues. This CDR3 is CASSRTGTSGVDTQYF. CDR3 in DNA: TGCGCCAGCAGCCGGACCGGGACTAGCGGAGTAGATACGCAGTATTTT.

J is TRBJ2-6 and V is TRBV5-4; D is undetermined. Trimming removed 0 bases from V and 0 bases from J, with 7 bases in between. The CDR3 runs to 16 residues. Per the germline V gene, CDR1 is SGHNT and CDR2 is YYREEE (reference sequence). The CDR3 bases are TGTGCCAGCAGCTTGGGACACAACTCTGGGGCCAACGTCCTGACTTTC. Amino acid sequence: CASSLGHNSGANVLTF.

The V call is TRBV5-1, the J call TRBJ1-2, with 7 bases matching TRBD1. CDR3 length equals 14 residues. The V gene end was trimmed by 3 bases and the J gene end by 8 bases; junction bases not matched to a gene: 10. Germline CDR1 is SGHRS and CDR2 is YFSETQ. DNA of the CDR3: TGCGCCAGCAGCTCGGGACAGACCCCGAGCGGCTACACCTTC. Amino acids: CASSSGQTPSGYTF.

This chain connects TRBV5-1 to TRBJ2-7, with TRBD1 identical over 7 bases. Per the germline V gene, CDR1 is SGHRS and CDR2 is YFSETQ. The trim removed 4 bases at V and 3 bases at J, leaving 13 bases unmatched. There are 16 residues in the CDR3. In DNA, the CDR3 is TGCGCCAGCAGCCCGGCATCTGAGACAGGGTTCTACGAGCAGTACTTC. Residues: CASSPASETGFYEQYF.

The rearrangement uses TRBV10-3 and TRBJ1-5; 9 nucleotides align to TRBD1. The V and J ends lost 4 bases and 0 bases, in that order; junction bases with no gene match: 1. Germline CDR1 reads ENHRY; CDR2 reads SYGVKD. The CDR3 is made up of 15 amino acids. The CDR3 region is CAISAGQGSNQPQHF. The CDR3 bases are TGTGCCATCAGTGCGGGACAGGGTAGCAATCAGCCCCAGCATTTT.

As DNA, the CDR3 is TGCGCCAGCAGCTTGGCACCGGGAGCAGATACGCAGTATTTT. It encodes CASSLAPGADTQYF. The chain uses TRBV5-1 and TRBJ2-3; TRBD2 is a possible D gene (6 bases). V shed 0 bases and J shed 4 bases, with 9 bases lying between them. This CDR3 is 14 amino acids long. CDR1 is SGHRS and CDR2 is YFSETQ in the germline V gene.

This clone has just a few counts. V is TRBV2 and J is TRBJ2-7; D possibly corresponds to TRBD1 (6 bases). Germline V gene data show CDR1 as SNHLY and CDR2 as FYNNEI. CDR3 length equals 12 residues. Trimming removed 9 bases from V and 7 bases from J, with 16 bases in between. The CDR3 DNA follows: TGTGCCAGGAGAGGGGGAACGGGGGAGCAGTACTTC. Its translation: CARRGGTGEQYF.

This rearrangement joins TRBV19 to TRBJ2-2; 7 positions agree with TRBD1. This CDR3 contains 15 residues. Unmatched junction bases numbered 4, after V lost 6 bases and J lost 0 bases. The germline gives CDR1 LNHDA, CDR2 SQIVND (reference sequence). CDR3 coding DNA: TGTGCCAGTAGGGTCGACAGGGCGAACACCGGGGAGCTGTTTTTT. Residues: CASRVDRANTGELFF. The full variable domain, rest sourced from reference TRBV19 and TRBJ2-2, is DGGITQSPKYLFRKEGQNVTLSCEQNLNHDAMYWYRQDPGQGLRLIYYSQIVNDFQKGDIAEGYSVSREKKESFPLTVTSAQKNPTAFYLCASRVDRANTGELFFGEGSRLTVL.

The rearrangement uses TRBV7-8 and TRBJ2-7, with 8 positions matching TRBD2. The CDR3 spans 17 residues. Per the germline V gene, CDR1 is SGHVS and CDR2 is FQNEAQ. J gave up 4 bases and V 5 bases, and 16 bases lay outside the gene matches. Here the CDR3 DNA reads TGTGCCAGCAGCCCCCCCCTCGGGGTAGCGGGAAGATACGAGCAGTACTTC. Translation gives CASSPPLGVAGRYEQYF.

The V gene is TRBV9, the J gene TRBJ2-5, with 8 bases lining up with TRBD1. The length of the CDR3 is 14 residues. Per germline, CDR1 SGDLS and CDR2 YYNGEE. After removal of 4 bases from V and 2 bases from J, the junction contained 4 bases not matched to a gene. CDR3 sequence (DNA): TGTGCCAGCAGCCCAGGACAGGGACAAGAGACCCAGTACTTC. Residues: CASSPGQGQETQYF.